Sequencing of this T cell receptor (beta chain) was carried out in a study of shared clonotypes between healthy human individuals (dated by TCRdb to 2019 to 2021). For the wider study: Two women and a few men aged 18 to 49 years were included in the cohort. For each donor, three plates each were used for CD4 naive and CD4 memory, two plates were used for CD8 naive, and one plate was used for CD8 memory. The study deeply sequenced blood TCR repertoires of about 5 healthy adults to estimate repertoire size and the extent of clonotype sharing between individuals. Different laboratories and diverse techniques were used to prepare libraries and sequence TCR repertoires, to increase sequencing depth and limit assay-specific biases. Each donor's leukapheresis produced roughly between roughly 0.85 and 9.5 billion PBMCs. What the study reported, not specific to this receptor: The small number of donors limited the genetic and exposure-history diversity represented. Sharing across a handful of donors was observed for roughly 5% of naive CD4, 3% to 3.5% of naive CD8, 2% to 2.5% of memory CD4, and about 0.4% of memory CD8 clonotypes. Pairwise subsampling led to the expectation that sequencing depth would affect the degree of clonotype sharing among donors. Naive subsets generally had larger estimated clonotype richness than memory subsets. Even with the large sequencing depth, rarefaction of the sorted-subset datasets indicated that sequencing was incomplete. Compared with non-shared clonotypes, clonotypes shared by all four sorted-subset donors had higher generation probabilities. Only blood was sampled, and tissue TCR repertoires likely differ from those in blood.

Healthy HIV-negative adults with no recently reported acute infections or vaccinations were included as donors. Only Caucasian adults living in Nashville, Tennessee, USA were represented among the donors. Magnetic negative selection was used to enrich CD4+ T cells, after which naive cells were positively selected on CD45RA and the negative fraction became the memory subset. Blood was obtained by leukapheresis, after which PBMCs were separated by Ficoll-Histopaque density gradient centrifugation and cryopreserved in liquid nitrogen vapor phase. Analytical flow cytometry was used to check the purity and quantity of every magnetically sorted T cell population. Each sorted fraction had its genomic DNA isolated and then quantified by UV absorbance on a Nanodrop 2000c. TCR CDR3 regions were amplified from genomic DNA by multiplex PCR using the deep immunoSEQ assay. For each cell subset, the extracted genomic DNA was distributed evenly across all wells of several immunoSEQ 96-well plates, and each plate served as one replicate. For sorted subsets, each replicate PCR was loaded with 200 ng genomic DNA, equivalent to about 30,000 T cell genomes. Purified libraries were measured with a Qubit 3.0 fluorometer, size-checked on a Bioanalyzer 2100, and measured again with the KAPA Library Quantification kit. A separate single-read 150-cycle Illumina NextSeq 550 flow cell was used to sequence each immunoSEQ 96-well plate. The published analysis was carried out like this. Because the immunoSEQ output included only junctional sequences and no quality scores, the filtering could not be the same as the filtering used for full-length reads. To assign V/J genes and CDR3, sequences were annotated using PyIR, a Python wrapper for IgBLAST v1.9, with IMGT germline references. Reads were removed for weak V/J assignments (E-value above 1e-6), missing CDR3, stop codons, out-of-frame junctions, or ambiguous translated residues. V3J clonotypes were defined by identical inferred V gene, J gene, and CDR3 amino acid sequence. The percentage overlap between two repertoires was calculated by dividing the number of shared unique clonotypes by the size of the smaller repertoire. RTK rarefaction, the Chao1 estimator, and Recon v2.1 estimates of unobserved clonotypes were used to assess repertoire richness. Generation probabilities for all TCRbeta clonotypes obtained by the gDNA method from four donors were computed using OLGA. TCRdb's version of the immuneACCESS table is confined to in-frame rearrangements and falls short of the full clone set. An unresolved V gene accounts for under half of the shortfall where checked; the remainder is of unknown origin. The V and J calls and the clone size are those of that table, but D and trimming were determined from the DNA. The table for this sample lists about 710,000 clones; over 55% of them were counted only once. The ten largest clones represent 1.8% of the sample.

Comment on this clone: Its specific antigen is unknown. Base-call qualities are not available, and no considerably larger clone is one nucleotide away.

From the cysteine through the phenylalanine, the CDR3 covers 16 amino acids. CDR3 DNA is the only sequence kept; it has 48 bases, read in frame from the first base. CDR1 MDHEN and CDR2 SYDVKM were looked up in the germline V gene. Trimmed from V: 6 bases; trimmed from J: 2 bases; junction bases lacking a gene match: 12. Sequencing was performed on memory CD4+ T cells sorted from blood. This specimen's cell subset or site label, per the study, means: CD45RA-negative fraction. The sequence was obtained from a woman aged 25 to 45 in good health. The sequence is built from TRBV28 and TRBJ1-2, with 7 central nucleotides matching TRBD1. The CDR3 here reads CASSQSQQGGNYGYTF. The DNA is as follows: TGTGCCAGCAGCCAATCCCAGCAGGGGGGCAACTATGGCTACACCTTC.